The 10 T cell receptor beta chains reported below all come from one sample, sequenced in a study of cytomegalovirus exposure and HLA in healthy donors. Primers included in the PCR were 60 Vbeta and 13 Jbeta primers. The method was immunoSEQ multiplex PCR; TCRdb's version includes in-frame clones alone and lacks a portion of them. The sample consists of 150,000 to 200,000 clones, around three quarters of them appearing once. The sample was PBMCs. Receptors originate from a man in his forties or fifties in good health and CMV-seropositive.

Notes on this clone: Other DNA variants within this sample encode the same CDR3. CDR3 protein: CASSKRTGGVNMNTEAFF. CDR3 coding DNA: TGCGCCAGCAGTAAACGGACAGGGGGCGTGAATATGAACACTGAAGCTTTCTTT. The rearrangement uses TRBV10-2 and TRBJ1-1; 11 positions match TRBD1. J was trimmed by 0 bases and V by 5 bases; bases with no gene match: 11. CDR3 size: 18 residues. Germline V gene sequence: CDR1 WSHSY, CDR2 SAAADI.

This chain uses TRBV9 with TRBJ1-2, with 8 bases identical to TRBD1. This CDR3 spans 13 amino acids. The ends lost 3 bases at V and 8 bases at J; junction bases unmatched: 6. Per the germline V gene, CDR1 is SGDLS and CDR2 is YYNGEE. The chain's CDR3 is CASSARTGSGYTF. CDR3 DNA sequence: TGTGCCAGCAGCGCTAGGACAGGGAGCGGCTACACCTTC.

The chain combines TRBV14 with TRBJ1-6; 9 bases match TRBD1. V shed 4 bases and J 9 bases; nucleotides not matched to a gene: 7. CDR1 and CDR2 from the germline V gene are SGHDN and FVKESK. This CDR3 is 15 amino acids long. This CDR3 is CASSPGTGRVSPLHF. CDR3 coding DNA: TGTGCCAGCAGCCCCGGGACAGGGAGAGTTTCACCCCTCCACTTT.

CDR3: CASSLGAGGSETQYF. As DNA, the CDR3 is TGTGCCAGCAGCTTGGGAGCGGGGGGTAGTGAGACCCAGTACTTC. The V and J genes are TRBV5-4 and TRBJ2-5; TRBD2 aligns across 9 bases. The CDR3 totals 15 residues. Trimming at V came to 0 bases and at J to 5 bases, leaving 5 bases not matched to a gene. Germline V gene lookup returns CDR1 SGHNT and CDR2 YYREEE (reference sequence).

This chain connects TRBV6-1 to TRBJ1-1; tentative D call: TRBD1 (5 bases). V was cut by 6 bases and J by 1 base, with 12 bases left in between. CDR1 MNHNS and CDR2 SASEGT come from the germline V gene. The CDR3 covers 14 residues. The CDR3 coding sequence is TGTGCCAGCAGCAGCAGGGCCAGGAACACTGAAGCTTTCTTT. It is translated as CASSSRARNTEAFF.

This chain uses TRBV30 with TRBJ2-4; D unresolved. The CDR3 runs to 12 residues. V was cut by 3 bases and J by 0 bases, with 3 bases left in between. Germline CDR1 reads GTSNPN; CDR2 reads SVGIG (reference sequence). The CDR3 is CAWRRAKNIQYF. The CDR3, as DNA: TGTGCCTGGAGGAGAGCCAAAAACATTCAGTACTTC. The full variable domain, with the rest looked up from reference TRBV30 and TRBJ2-4, is SQTIHQWPATLVQPVGSPLSLECTVEGTSNPNLYWYRQAAGRGLQLLFYSVGIGQISSEVPQNLSASRPQDRQFILSSKKLLLSDSGFYLCAWRRAKNIQYFGAGTRLSVL.

Comments on this clone: This CDR3 is missing its conserved last phenylalanine or tryptophan, likely due to a read error. The chain has TRBV4-1 and TRBJ1-1; possible D gene TRBD1, 6 bases. Trimming cost V 4 bases and J 8 bases, with 17 bases left between them. Germline V gives CDR1 MGHRA, CDR2 YSYEKL. The CDR3 consists of 14 residues. CDR3 DNA sequence: TGCGCCAGCAGCCTCCTGGAAGGGGGTGGAGAAGCTTTCCTT. Its protein product is CASSLLEGGGEAFL.

This sequence joins TRBV9 and TRBJ1-4, with TRBD1 matching over 7 bases. The junction had 8 bases not matched to a gene; V was cut back by 1 base and J by 8 bases. CDR3 length equals 15 residues. From germline, CDR1 is SGDLS and CDR2 YYNGEE. CDR3 sequence reads: CASSVLGGVGEKLFF. CDR3 in DNA: TGTGCCAGCAGCGTACTAGGGGGCGTCGGGGAAAAACTGTTTTTT.

V usage is TRBV15 and J usage is TRBJ1-2, with a possible D match to TRBD1 (5 bases). Trimming took 3 bases from V and 0 from J, leaving 11 bases between them. Germline V lookup: CDR1 LNHNV, CDR2 YYDKDF (reference sequence). This CDR3 has 15 amino acids. The CDR3 nucleotides read TGTGCCACCAGCAGGGGGCAGGCGGCTAACTATGGCTACACCTTC. It is translated as CATSRGQAANYGYTF.

The table lists this clone with a few counts. The chain couples TRBV27 to TRBJ2-7; 8 nucleotides line up with TRBD1. Germline V gene data show CDR1 as MNHEY and CDR2 as SMNVEV (reference sequence). After removal of 5 bases from V and 2 bases from J, the junction contained 5 bases not matched to a gene. This CDR3 region has 14 residues. CDR3 protein: CASSAQGQAYEQYF. The DNA for the CDR3 is TGTGCCAGCAGTGCCCAGGGACAGGCCTACGAGCAGTACTTC.